This T cell receptor (beta chain) appears in the sequencing data of a study of shared clonotypes between healthy human individuals. Participating donors were healthy, HIV-negative adults free of recent acute infections or vaccinations. V lost 5 bases and J 9 bases, leaving 14 bases between the germline ends. Germline CDR1 SGHTA, CDR2 FQGNSA. This CDR3 spans 13 amino acids. Data came from immunoSEQ multiplex PCR; TCRdb stores just in-frame clones and leaves some out. Seen here are 2 million to 2.5 million clones, roughly 94% observed once, and the top ten hold 0.1% to 0.15%. The sequenced material came from naive CD4+ T cells sorted from blood. Subset in this sample: CD45RA+ positively selected. This chain joins TRBV7-2 and TRBJ2-1; TRBD2 might be the D (6 bases). The sequence was collected from a man aged 18 to 35 in good health. The CDR3 region is CASSITSFGEQFF. CDR3 DNA: TGTGCCAGCAGCATAACTAGCTTTGGTGAGCAGTTCTTC.